This TCR beta chain was sequenced in a study of identical twins. This clonotype was picked up a small number of times. This CDR3 contains 14 residues. Germline V lookup: CDR1 SGHDT, CDR2 YYEEEE. Trimming shortened V by 3 bases and J by 1 base, and 11 bases separated the two germline ends. TCRdb fed the 5' RACE reads into MiXCR, producing one record per CDR3 protein. The sample contains some 240,000 distinct CDR3 sequences, about 8% of which appear only once. These data were likewise used in another study, on yellow fever vaccine responses in identical twins.

The sample taken for sequencing was CD8+ T cells sorted from blood. V gene TRBV5-6 combines with J gene TRBJ2-7; D is possibly TRBD2 (6 bases). The sequence came from a woman under 30 in good health. CDR3 sequence reads: CASSWGGGSYEQYF. For the CDR3, the DNA is TGTGCCAGCAGCTGGGGTGGAGGGTCCTACGAGCAGTACTTC.